This T cell receptor beta chain was found in a study of blood T cells in healthy people across ages. There were healthy Caucasian individuals from Russia, aged about 6 to 90, serving as donors. The CDR3 consists of 14 residues. CDR1 is SGHVS, CDR2 FQNEAQ, per germline. V lost 7 bases and J lost 7, with 16 bases in between. Study-level points and caveats: The recorded TCR beta diversity per million T cells decreased in a roughly linear manner with age.

Primed by a sample-barcoded 5' primer and a J-beta primer mix, a second PCR proceeded for about 7 to 11 cycles. A template-switch adaptor that had 12 random nucleotides put a tag on each cDNA molecule. TCRdb called the 5' RACE reads again in MiXCR, with one record for every CDR3 protein. The sample has around 1,900,000 distinct CDR3 sequences, about two fifths seen once. This clonotype was seen only a few times. Its antigen is unidentified. Material: blood. V gene TRBV7-8 combines with J gene TRBJ1-4; no clear D. This clonotype was sampled from a human donor in good health. The CDR3 spells CASKELDYGEKLFF. CDR3 in DNA: TGTGCCAGCAAGGAATTAGATTACGGTGAAAAACTGTTTTTT.